The clone carrying this T cell receptor beta chain appeared a few times. Its specificity is unknown. The hyperthyroidism was newly diagnosed and had lasted under 2 months; the patients were aged 18 to 65. The study based diagnoses on clinical symptoms, serum thyroxine and TRAb, thyroid ultrasound and orbital computed tomography. Source material for PBMCs was more than 7.5 ml fresh peripheral blood. There are 13 residues in the CDR3. V gave up 1 base and J gave up 9 bases, with 13 bases separating them. The V gene's germline CDR1 is SGHAT and CDR2 FQDESV (reference sequence). This specimen comes from a study of T cells in Graves' hyperthyroidism and ophthalmopathy. Study results and caveats: Most clonotypes that expanded in the thyroid above 0.001 also showed up in blood.

Amplified regions were TCR beta CDR3 sequences from RNA transcripts. The HTBI set primed first-round TCR CDR3 RT-PCR. TCRdb processed the multiplex PCR reads anew with MiXCR; each CDR3 protein has one entry. Found here are about 420,000 distinct CDR3 sequences, around 15% of them singletons; the top ten hold 5% to 6%. The source is a woman between 18 and 30 years old with Graves' hyperthyroidism. The sequenced sample was blood. The chain is built from TRBV11-1 and TRBJ2-7, with a possible D match to TRBD1 (5 bases). The CDR3 reads CASSLGGQVVQYF. CDR3 DNA: TGTGCCAGCAGCTTAGGGGGCCAGGTCGTGCAGTACTTC.